This T cell receptor beta chain was captured in a study of blood T cell repertoires in COVID-19. Sequencing used immunoSEQ multiplex PCR; TCRdb keeps in-frame clones, though not all of them. The sample consists of a few hundred thousand clones, roughly four fifths of them appearing once. Enrollees, roughly 18 to 89 years old, lived in approximately 25 US areas. This CDR3 is built from 13 residues. J gave up 8 bases and V 5 bases, and 5 bases lay outside the gene matches. This sequence was found in a man aged 35-49 years who had recovered from COVID-19. This chain uses TRBV12-3 or TRBV12-4 with TRBJ1-1; 10 nucleotides line up with TRBD1. The sequenced sample consisted of PBMCs or T cells enriched from blood (not recorded which). The CDR3 protein is CASSDDRGREAFF. The CDR3 DNA follows: TGTGCCAGCAGTGACGACAGGGGGCGCGAAGCTTTCTTT.